These 8 T cell receptor beta chains were sequenced from one sample in a study of blood T cell repertoires in COVID-19. This table comes from immunoSEQ multiplex PCR, and its TCRdb copy is limited to in-frame clones, with some not included. The sample comprises approximately 260,000 clones, under 90% of which are singletons, and 2% to 2.5% rests with the top ten. Specimen: peripheral blood. The origin of the receptors is a man aged 50-59 years with acute or convalescent COVID-19.

This chain connects TRBV5-1 to TRBJ2-7, with D possibly matching TRBD2 (6 bases). Germline V lookup: CDR1 SGHRS, CDR2 YFSETQ. The CDR3 is 16 amino acids. Deletions cut 1 base from V and 2 bases from J, with 16 bases between. CDR3 nucleotides: TGCGCCAGCAGCTTGCTCTCTAACAGGAGGGCCTACGAGCAGTACTTC. Its translation is CASSLLSNRRAYEQYF.

The V gene is TRBV27, the J gene TRBJ1-2, with 8 positions matching TRBD1. Germline V gene data show CDR1 as MNHEY and CDR2 as SMNVEV (reference sequence). The V and J ends lost 5 bases and 5 bases, in that order; junction bases with no gene match: 7. The CDR3 consists of 14 residues. For the CDR3, the DNA is TGTGCCAGCAGTCCGCACCAGGGGGCGTATGGCTACACCTTC. As protein: CASSPHQGAYGYTF.

J is TRBJ1-5 and V is TRBV11-2, with 9 bases matching TRBD1. The CDR3 spans 16 residues. CDR1 SGHAT and CDR2 FQNNGV come from the germline V gene. Unmatched junction bases numbered 5, after V lost 5 bases and J lost 0 bases. CDR3 DNA sequence: TGTGCCAGCAGCGTCGGACAGGGGTATAGCAATCAGCCCCAGCATTTT. Its protein is CASSVGQGYSNQPQHF.

This chain joins TRBV4-1 and TRBJ2-1; TRBD1 is a possible D gene (6 bases). Trimming removed 0 bases at V and 6 bases at J, with 9 bases between. The germline gives CDR1 MGHRA, CDR2 YSYEKL. The CDR3 has 14 residues. The CDR3 loop is CASSQEGTLNEQFF. As DNA, the CDR3 is TGCGCCAGCAGCCAAGAAGGGACACTCAATGAGCAGTTCTTC.

The rearrangement links TRBV7-9 to TRBJ1-4; the D is unclear. The CDR3 has 18 residues. CDR1 and CDR2 (germline): SEHNR, FQNEAQ (reference sequence). Trimming took off 3 bases at V and 0 bases at J, with 17 bases between the two ends. The CDR3 is CASSFPLGSSATNEKLFF. The CDR3 DNA reads TGTGCCAGCAGCTTCCCGCTCGGGAGTAGCGCAACTAATGAAAAACTGTTTTTT.

The rearrangement joins TRBV9 to TRBJ2-5; possibly TRBD2 for D (6 bases). Trimming took 0 bases from V and 5 from J, leaving 11 bases between them. Germline-derived CDR1 and CDR2 are SGDLS and YYNGEE. CDR3 length: 14 amino acids. The CDR3 spells CASSVAAGQETQYF. CDR3 sequence (DNA): TGTGCCAGCAGCGTAGCGGCGGGGCAGGAGACCCAGTACTTC.

The J gene is TRBJ1-1, the V gene TRBV5-8; 9 positions agree with TRBD1. The germline V gene encodes CDR1 SGHTS and CDR2 YDEGEE. CDR3 length: 16 residues. V lost 3 bases to trimming and J lost 2 bases; unmatched junction nucleotides: 8. The CDR3 here is CASSSLPTGGNTEAFF. Here the CDR3 DNA reads TGTGCCAGCAGCTCCTTACCGACAGGGGGAAACACTGAAGCTTTCTTT. Using reference TRBV5-8 and TRBJ1-1 for the parts outside the CDR3, the full variable domain is EAGVTQSPTHLIKTRGQQATLRCSPISGHTSVYWYQQALGLGLQFLLWYDEGEERNRGNFPPRFSGRQFPNYSSELNVNALELEDSALYLCASSSLPTGGNTEAFFGQGTRLTVV.

The chain carries TRBV6-5 and TRBJ1-2, with a tentative D call TRBD1 (6 bases). The CDR3 loop spans 13 amino acids. Germline V CDR1 and CDR2: MNHEY, SVGAGI. V was cut by 6 bases and J by 4 bases, with 12 bases left in between. The CDR3 reads CASSPGASYGYTF. In DNA form, the CDR3 reads TGTGCCAGCAGCCCAGGGGCTAGCTATGGCTACACCTTC.